The source of this T cell receptor (beta chain) is a study of long-term antiretroviral therapy in people with HIV. In germline, CDR1 is LNHNV, CDR2 YYDKDF (reference sequence). The CDR3 contains 15 residues. The V segment lost 3 bases and the J segment 9 bases; nucleotides outside the gene matches: 9. This clone was detected once. The antigen is unknown. This was the immunoSEQ v3.0 assay at survey level. Assay used: immunoSEQ multiplex PCR; TCRdb lists only in-frame clones, some missing. The repertoire holds over 25,000 clones, with about 86% as singletons. At least one PBMC sample before ART and at least two after were required. Points from the study as a whole: The study lacked data on ART adherence, viral resistance or therapy changes.

The chain joins TRBV15 to TRBJ2-1, with 9 bases fitting TRBD1. The receptor was derived from a woman aged 30 to 39 with HIV. The sample consisted of unsorted PBMCs, taken 0.8 years after starting antiretroviral therapy. The CDR3 DNA reads TGTGCCACCAGCAGGGACAGGGGTAGCTGGAGTGAGCAGTTCTTC. Its protein is CATSRDRGSWSEQFF.